This T cell receptor beta chain derives from a study of shared clonotypes between healthy human individuals. The assay used deep level. The DNA input per sorted-subset replicate PCR was 200 ng, corresponding to some 30,000 T cell genomes. Clones were read by immunoSEQ multiplex PCR, and TCRdb kept only the in-frame ones, dropping some. The sample lists about 980,000 clones; 76% were seen once. The ends lost 7 bases at V and 2 bases at J; junction bases unmatched: 13. The CDR3 contains 17 residues. Germline V gene sequence: CDR1 GTSNPN, CDR2 SVGIG (reference sequence). Every donor was a Caucasian adult from Nashville, Tennessee.

The TCR originated in a man aged 18 to 29 in good health. The sequencing input was memory CD4+ T cells sorted from blood. The sample's subset: CD45RA-negative fraction. The rearrangement links TRBV30 to TRBJ2-3; 12 bases align to TRBD2. The CDR3, as DNA: TGTGCCTCCTCCAAACTAGCGGGGGGTTATATCACAGATACGCAGTATTTT. It translates to CASSKLAGGYITDTQYF.